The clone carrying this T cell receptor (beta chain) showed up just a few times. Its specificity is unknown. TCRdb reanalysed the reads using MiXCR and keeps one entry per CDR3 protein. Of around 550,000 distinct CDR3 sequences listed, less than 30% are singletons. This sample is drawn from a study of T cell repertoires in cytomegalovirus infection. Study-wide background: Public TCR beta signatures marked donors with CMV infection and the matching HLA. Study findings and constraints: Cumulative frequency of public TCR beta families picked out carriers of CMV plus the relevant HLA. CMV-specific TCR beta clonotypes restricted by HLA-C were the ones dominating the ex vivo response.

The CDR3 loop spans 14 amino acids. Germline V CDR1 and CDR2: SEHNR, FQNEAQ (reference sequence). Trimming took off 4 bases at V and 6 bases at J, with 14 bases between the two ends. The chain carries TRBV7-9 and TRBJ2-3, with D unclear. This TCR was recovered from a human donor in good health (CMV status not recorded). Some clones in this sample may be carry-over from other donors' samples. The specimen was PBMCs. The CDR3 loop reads CASSSLSARDTQYF. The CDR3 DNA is TGTGCCAGCAGCTCCCTTAGTGCCCGGGATACGCAGTATTTT.